These 20 T cell receptor beta chains share one sample of origin, sequenced in a study of beta chain features in type 1 diabetes. The entirety of the isolated RNA underwent reverse transcription, so expressed TCRB transcripts were sequenced. The repertoire was sequenced with immunoSEQ multiplex PCR; TCRdb's copy has only in-frame clones and lacks some. The table has under 900,000 clones, 15% to 20% seen once. Sequences were obtained from naive CD4+ T cells from blood. The receptor set was obtained from a woman aged 18-29 years in good health.

This clone came up a few times. V usage is TRBV28 and J usage is TRBJ2-7; D is perhaps TRBD1 (6 bases). This CDR3 spans 12 amino acids. Looked up from germline, CDR1 is MDHEN and CDR2 is SYDVKM. V lost 6 bases to trimming and J lost 6 bases, with 12 bases between them. The CDR3: CASSLLGGEQYF. CDR3 sequence (DNA): TGTGCCAGCAGCTTGTTAGGGGGCGAGCAGTACTTC.

This clone was seen a few times. The chain has TRBV5-6 and TRBJ2-3, with D maybe TRBD1 (5 bases). Germline V CDR1 and CDR2: SGHDT, YYEEEE. This CDR3 region has 13 residues. V lost 0 bases and J lost 6, with 8 bases in between. The CDR3 region is CASSLEGLDTQYF. The DNA of the CDR3 is TGTGCCAGCAGCTTGGAGGGGTTGGATACGCAGTATTTT.

V usage is TRBV25-1 and J usage is TRBJ2-5, with 11 bases identical to TRBD2. Trimming took 5 bases from V and 11 from J; bases not matched to a gene: 10. The CDR3 consists of 14 residues. Per the germline V gene, CDR1 is MGHDK and CDR2 is SYGVNS. CDR3 DNA sequence: TGTGCCAGCAGTATAGCGGGAGGGCCGAATGAGCAGTACTTC. Protein sequence: CASSIAGGPNEQYF. Full variable domain (rest looked up from reference TRBV25-1 and TRBJ2-5): EADIYQTPRYLVIGTGKKITLECSQTMGHDKMYWYQQDPGMELHLIHYSYGVNSTEKGDLSSESTVSRIRTEHFPLTLESARPSHTSQYLCASSIAGGPNEQYFGPGTRLLVL.

About this clone: Other DNA sequences in the same sample also yield this CDR3. The chain joins TRBV18 to TRBJ2-5, with 7 positions matching TRBD1. Looked up from germline, CDR1 is KGHSH and CDR2 is LQKENI. The CDR3 extends over 13 amino acids. The J segment lost 2 bases and the V segment lost 4 bases, leaving 1 base of the junction unmatched. This CDR3 is CASSRDSQETQYF. In DNA form, the CDR3 reads TGTGCCAGCTCACGGGACAGTCAAGAGACCCAGTACTTC. Full variable domain (remainder filled in from reference TRBV18 and TRBJ2-5): NAGVMQNPRHLVRRRGQEARLRCSPMKGHSHVYWYRQLPEEGLKFMVYLQKENIIDESGMPKERFSAEFPKEGPSILRIQQVVRGDSAAYFCASSRDSQETQYFGPGTRLLVL.

This clone has more than one count but fewer than ten. A junction boundary mismatches the germline segment, possibly from a read error. This chain joins TRBV10-3 and TRBJ2-5; D is unclear. The CDR3 has 11 residues. Per the germline V gene, CDR1 is ENHRY and CDR2 is SYGVKD. DNA for the CDR3: TGTGCCAGCAGTTCCTCTCCCAACCAGTACTTC. It codes for CASSSSPNQYF.

This clone was counted a few times. The chain recombines TRBV18 with TRBJ2-7; the D gene could be TRBD1 or TRBD2 (5 bases each). Germline V gives CDR1 KGHSH, CDR2 LQKENI. Trimming stripped 1 base from V and 6 bases from J, with 7 bases between. CDR3 length equals 12 residues. Written as DNA, the CDR3 is TGTGCCAGCTCACCACAGGGGACCGAGCAGTACTTC. Its translation is CASSPQGTEQYF.

The rearrangement links TRBV10-3 to TRBJ2-1, with unresolved D. The germline CDR1 and CDR2 sequences are ENHRY and SYGVKD. CDR3 length: 13 residues. V was pared by 6 bases and J by 12 bases, with 18 bases between. CDR3 nucleotides: TGTGCCATCAGGGACGGACGAGACCGGCCGCAGTTCTTC. Protein sequence: CAIRDGRDRPQFF.

Here the CDR3 DNA reads TGTGCCAGCCGTGTCTTCGCCTACAATGAGCAGTTCTTC. Protein: CASRVFAYNEQFF. The chain joins TRBV2 to TRBJ2-1, with D hard to call. V was shortened by 8 bases and J by 2 bases, with 10 bases between the two germline ends. CDR1 is SNHLY, CDR2 FYNNEI, per germline. The CDR3 contains 13 residues.

The rearrangement joins TRBV29-1 to TRBJ2-1, with TRBD2 matching 9 bases. The germline CDR1 and CDR2 sequences are SQVTM and ANQGSEA. The CDR3 consists of 14 residues. The V gene end was trimmed by 3 bases and the J gene end by 10 bases; junction bases not matched to a gene: 10. CDR3 residues: CSVDSGRGWGEQFF. In DNA form, the CDR3 reads TGCAGCGTTGATAGCGGGAGAGGTTGGGGGGAGCAGTTCTTC.

As regards this clone: The same CDR3 arises from other DNA sequences in this sample as well. The chain couples TRBV28 to TRBJ2-7, with D possibly matching TRBD2 (6 bases). Germline lookup yields CDR1 MDHEN and CDR2 SYDVKM. There are 15 residues in the CDR3. Trimming left V 6 bases short and J 0 bases short, with 15 bases between. The DNA for the CDR3 is TGTGCCAGCAGCCCTCCCGGAGGGCGCTCCTACGAGCAGTACTTC. This codes for CASSPPGGRSYEQYF.

This clone was picked up a small number of times. The chain has TRBV7-2 and TRBJ2-3; TRBD2 is a possible D gene (7 bases). The V end was cut by 5 bases, the J end by 0 bases, with 21 bases between. Germline V gives CDR1 SGHTA, CDR2 FQGNSA. There are 18 residues in the CDR3. In DNA, the CDR3 is TGTGCCAGCAGCCGCACGTGGCGGGGGCGGGGTAGCACAGATACGCAGTATTTT. Its translation is CASSRTWRGRGSTDTQYF.

This chain links TRBV7-8 with TRBJ2-7, with D perhaps TRBD1 or TRBD2 (5 bases each). This CDR3 spans 16 amino acids. Trimming left V 5 bases short and J 6 bases short, with 23 bases between. The germline V gene encodes CDR1 SGHVS and CDR2 FQNEAQ. The CDR3 region is CASSLLRDVRGGEQYF. In nucleotides, the CDR3 is TGTGCCAGCAGCCTACTCAGGGACGTACGTGGGGGCGAGCAGTACTTC.

The CDR3 region is CASSLGGQGANNEQFF. In DNA form, the CDR3 reads TGTGCCAGCAGCTTGGGGGGACAGGGGGCAAACAATGAGCAGTTCTTC. The chain joins TRBV13 to TRBJ2-1; 12 positions agree with TRBD1. V shed 3 bases, J shed 5 bases, and the junction held 5 bases outside the gene matches. The CDR3 runs to 16 residues. Germline lookup yields CDR1 PRHDT and CDR2 FYEKMQ (reference sequence).

This clone has only a few counts. The chain is built from TRBV5-1 and TRBJ2-1, with D uncertain. Trimming cost V 0 bases and J 9 bases, with 4 bases left between them. In germline, CDR1 is SGHRS, CDR2 YFSETQ. This CDR3 is 11 amino acids long. CDR3 protein: CASSLAVEQFF. The CDR3 DNA is TGCGCCAGCAGCTTGGCGGTTGAGCAGTTCTTC.

This chain connects TRBV5-6 to TRBJ2-2, with a possible D match to TRBD2 (6 bases). CDR3 size: 19 residues. CDR1 and CDR2 (germline): SGHDT, YYEEEE. Trimming stripped 0 bases from V and 7 bases from J, with 25 bases between. The CDR3 loop reads CASSLGLVGFPLKDGELFF. DNA of the CDR3: TGTGCCAGCAGCTTGGGACTAGTAGGATTCCCTCTGAAAGACGGGGAGCTGTTTTTT.

This chain links TRBV28 with TRBJ2-6; D could derive from TRBD1 or TRBD2 (6 bases each). V gave up 7 bases and J gave up 0 bases, with 19 bases separating them. Germline lookup yields CDR1 MDHEN and CDR2 SYDVKM. The CDR3 loop spans 18 amino acids. CDR3 residues: CASTLRGAGASGANVLTF. The DNA of the CDR3 is TGTGCCAGCACCCTTAGGGGGGCTGGGGCCTCTGGGGCCAACGTCCTGACTTTC.

The table lists this clone with a few counts. J is TRBJ1-5 and V is TRBV5-1; 8 bases line up with TRBD1. The germline V gene has CDR1 SGHRS and CDR2 YFSETQ. J was trimmed by 7 bases and V by 3 bases; bases with no gene match: 9. There are 15 residues in the CDR3. CDR3 sequence: CASSSGPDRAQPQHF. The DNA of the CDR3 is TGCGCCAGCAGCTCGGGACCGGACAGGGCACAGCCCCAGCATTTT.

This chain connects TRBV7-3 to TRBJ2-3; possibly TRBD1 or TRBD2 for D (5 bases each). Germline CDR1 is SGHTA and CDR2 is FQGTGA. The ends were cut back, 4 bases at V and 0 bases at J, with 11 bases in the middle. CDR3 length equals 15 residues. The CDR3 sequence: CASSSRGHSTDTQYF. Here the CDR3 DNA reads TGTGCCAGCAGCTCCCGGGGCCATAGCACAGATACGCAGTATTTT.

The CDR3 DNA sequence: TGCGCCAGCAGCTTACAGGGGTCAGCAACTAATGAAAAACTGTTTTTT. Its translation: CASSLQGSATNEKLFF. This chain connects TRBV5-1 to TRBJ1-4; TRBD1 matches at 7 bases. V trimming: 2 bases; J trimming: 0 bases; junction bases outside the gene matches: 4. This CDR3 has 16 amino acids. CDR1 and CDR2 from the germline V gene are SGHRS and YFSETQ.

This clone was found a few times. The rearrangement uses TRBV27 and TRBJ2-7; 8 bases are shared with TRBD1. The CDR3 runs 14 residues. In germline, CDR1 is MNHEY, CDR2 SMNVEV (reference sequence). V lost 6 bases to trimming and J lost 4 bases; unmatched junction nucleotides: 8. This CDR3 is CASRVQGGLYEQYF. The CDR3 DNA is TGTGCCAGCAGAGTACAGGGGGGCCTATACGAGCAGTACTTC.